Listed below are T cell receptor beta chains from one sample, sequenced in a study of blood T cell repertoires in COVID-19. Profiling relied on immunoSEQ multiplex PCR, and the TCRdb table lists in-frame clones only, not all of them. The table lists roughly 100,000 clones, approximately 90% of them singletons. Sample: peripheral blood. These receptors were collected from a man aged 50-59 years with active COVID-19. Both conserved end residues are part of each CDR3. D genes are given only for firm matches. Size is stated for part of the rows, as once, few or many counts, or as a class when the clone is expanded.

J | size | D | V | CDR3 | DNA
TRBJ1-2 | once | TRBD1 | TRBV6-2/TRBV6-3 | CASSTGQGSLRGYTF | TGTGCCAGCAGTACCGGACAGGGGTCTCTTCGTGGCTACACCTTC
TRBJ1-4 | . | . | TRBV30 | CAWSFRGEKLFF | TGTGCCTGGAGTTTCAGGGGCGAAAAACTGTTTTTT
TRBJ1-1 | . | . | TRBV6-6 | CASTHSGEAFF | TGTGCCAGCACCCACTCCGGTGAGGCTTTCTTT
TRBJ2-3 | . | . | TRBV29-1 | CSGRGQGLDTQYF | TGCAGCGGGCGAGGGCAGGGGTTAGATACGCAGTATTTT
TRBJ1-6 | . | . | TRBV9 | CASSVEGQGGSPLHF | TGTGCCAGCAGCGTAGAGGGTCAGGGTGGTTCACCCCTCCACTTT
TRBJ1-1 | . | . | TRBV18 | CASSPGLVTLNTEAFF | TGTGCCAGCTCACCGGGACTCGTTACTCTGAACACTGAAGCTTTCTTT
TRBJ1-5 | . | . | TRBV30 | CAWSGGIDQPQHF | TGTGCCTGGAGTGGAGGAATCGACCAGCCCCAGCATTTT
TRBJ1-2 | . | . | TRBV18 | CASSNSYGYTF | TGTGCCAGCTCAAACAGCTATGGCTACACCTTC
TRBJ1-1 | . | . | TRBV27 | CASTRAGGRRPFF | TGTGCCAGCACCCGGGCGGGGGGGCGCAGGCCTTTCTTT
TRBJ2-1 | . | . | TRBV7-9 | CASIDSFYNEQFF | TGTGCCAGCATCGACAGCTTCTACAATGAGCAGTTCTTC
TRBJ2-7 | . | TRBD1 | TRBV29-1 | CSAARDRASGEQYF | TGCAGCGCCGCCCGGGACAGGGCGTCAGGCGAGCAGTACTTC
TRBJ2-1 | once | TRBD2 | TRBV6-6 | CASSYGGGSYEQFF | TGTGCCAGCAGTTATGGGGGGGGGTCGTATGAGCAGTTCTTC
TRBJ2-5 | . | TRBD2 | TRBV3-1/TRBV3-2 | CASRLTSGGRETQYF | TGTGCCAGCAGGCTGACTAGCGGGGGCCGGGAGACCCAGTACTTC
TRBJ2-2 | . | TRBD1 | TRBV12-3/TRBV12-4 | CASSQGAGELFF | TGTGCCAGCAGTCAGGGGGCCGGGGAGCTGTTTTTT
TRBJ1-2 | once | . | TRBV5-6 | CASSIDGRGSYGYTF | TGTGCCAGCAGCATTGACGGCCGGGGGTCCTATGGCTACACCTTC
TRBJ2-3 | once | TRBD1 | TRBV15 | CATSTNRDRVDTQYF | TGTGCCACCAGCACCAACCGGGACAGGGTAGATACGCAGTATTTT
TRBJ2-7 | . | TRBD1 | TRBV5-1 | CASSPGQGGSYEQYF | TGCGCCAGCAGCCCTGGACAGGGGGGCTCCTACGAGCAGTACTTC
TRBJ2-6 | . | TRBD1 | TRBV11-2 | CATRGLETGANVLTF | TGTGCCACAAGGGGGCTGGAAACTGGGGCCAACGTCCTGACTTTC
TRBJ2-1 | . | TRBD2 | TRBV7-9 | CASTAGRGGYNEQFF | TGTGCCAGCACCGCGGGGCGGGGGGGTTACAATGAGCAGTTCTTC
TRBJ2-2 | . | TRBD2 | TRBV4-2 | CASSPGLAGGPARNTGELFF | TGTGCCAGCAGCCCCGGACTAGCGGGGGGGCCGGCGCGAAACACCGGGGAGCTGTTTTTT
TRBJ1-5 | . | . | TRBV7-9 | CASSWGIGQGNQPQHF | TGTGCCAGCAGCTGGGGAATAGGGCAGGGGAATCAGCCCCAGCATTTT
TRBJ2-7 | once | . | TRBV5-6 | CASSHGPGSYEQYF | TGTGCCAGCAGCCATGGGCCGGGAAGCTACGAGCAGTACTTC
TRBJ1-1 | . | . | TRBV4-1 | CASSQPSPTLMNTEAFF | TGCGCCAGCAGCCAACCGTCGCCGACACTCATGAACACTGAAGCTTTCTTT
TRBJ1-6 | . | TRBD1 | TRBV5-4 | CASSLVGQGDSPLHF | TGTGCCAGCAGCTTGGTGGGACAGGGTGATTCACCCCTCCACTTT
TRBJ1-2 | . | . | TRBV6-2/TRBV6-3 | CASSPRDILGYTF | TGTGCCAGCAGTCCCCGGGACATTCTTGGCTACACCTTC
TRBJ1-3 | . | . | TRBV18 | CASSKEAGNTIYF | TGTGCCAGCTCAAAGGAGGCGGGAAACACCATATATTTT
TRBJ2-7 | . | TRBD1 | TRBV19 | CASSTTGGFYEQYF | TGTGCCAGTAGTACTACAGGGGGCTTCTACGAGCAGTACTTC
TRBJ1-1 | . | . | TRBV3-1/TRBV3-2 | CASSQDGTGRTEAFF | TGTGCCAGCAGCCAAGATGGAACAGGGCGGACTGAAGCTTTCTTT
TRBJ1-4 | . | . | TRBV4-2 | CASSQERGFGTTNEKLFF | TGTGCCAGCAGCCAAGAACGAGGGTTCGGCACAACTAATGAAAAACTGTTTTTT
TRBJ1-2 | few | TRBD1 | TRBV4-1 | CASSPGYRGTKANYGYTF | TGCGCCAGCAGCCCAGGCTACAGGGGGACAAAAGCTAACTATGGCTACACCTTC
TRBJ1-2 | . | TRBD1 | TRBV15 | CATSVTRGRYGYTF | TGTGCCACCAGCGTAACCAGGGGGCGCTATGGCTACACCTTC
TRBJ1-2 | . | . | TRBV5-4 | CASSLGWGYTF | TGTGCCAGCAGCCTCGGGTGGGGCTACACCTTC
TRBJ2-1 | . | . | TRBV7-2 | CASSLRSGLNNEQFF | TGTGCCAGCAGCTTAAGGTCAGGCCTCAACAATGAGCAGTTCTTC